This is a list of T cell receptor beta chains from one sample in a study of shared clonotypes between healthy human individuals. Sequencing used immunoSEQ multiplex PCR; TCRdb keeps in-frame clones, though not all of them. The sample includes 950,000 to 1,100,000 clones, roughly 75% seen only once; the top ten take approximately 1.5%. The sequenced sample was memory CD4+ T cells sorted from blood. These receptors all stem from a man between 18 and 35 years old in good health. Both conserved end residues are part of each CDR3. D genes are given only for firm matches. The size of a clone is reported for some rows only, either as once, few or many, or as a class for expanded clones.

length: 18; size: many; V: TRBV7-2; J: TRBJ2-2; D: NA; DNA: TGTGCCAGCAGCTTATACCCCGTTGTGGGGGTACACACCGGGGAGCTGTTTTTT; CDR3: CASSLYPVVGVHTGELFF
length: 17; size: NA; V: TRBV5-5; J: TRBJ2-1; D: NA; DNA: TGTGCCAGCAGCTTGGCCAAGGGGGGAAGCTCCTACAATGAGCAGTTCTTC; CDR3: CASSLAKGGSSYNEQFF
length: 16; size: NA; V: TRBV19; J: TRBJ2-1; D: NA; DNA: TGTGCCAGTAGTTGGGAAGCGGCAGTAAGAAGTAATGAGCAGTTCTTC; CDR3: CASSWEAAVRSNEQFF
length: 16; size: NA; V: TRBV28; J: TRBJ1-2; D: NA; DNA: TGTGCCAGCGGCGGCCCCCTCGACAGGTCATTGTATGGCTACACCTTC; CDR3: CASGGPLDRSLYGYTF
length: 14; size: NA; V: TRBV6-5; J: TRBJ1-1; D: NA; DNA: TGTGCCAGCAGTTACTCAGGGGTGAACACTGAAGCTTTCTTT; CDR3: CASSYSGVNTEAFF
length: 15; size: NA; V: TRBV11-2; J: TRBJ2-1; D: TRBD2; DNA: TGTGCCAGCAGCTTTAGCGGGGGGGGTCACAATGAGCAGTTCTTC; CDR3: CASSFSGGGHNEQFF
length: 13; size: NA; V: TRBV5-4; J: TRBJ2-7; D: NA; DNA: TGTGCCAGCAGCCTGGGAGTCTTGGACGAGCAGTACTTC; CDR3: CASSLGVLDEQYF
length: 11; size: few; V: TRBV2; J: TRBJ2-7; D: TRBD2; DNA: TGTGCCAGTCGCGGGAGCTACGAGCAGTACTTC; CDR3: CASRGSYEQYF
length: 12; size: NA; V: TRBV7-6; J: TRBJ2-1; D: NA; DNA: TGTGCCAGCAGCGCGAACCCTAATGAGCAGTTCTTC; CDR3: CASSANPNEQFF
length: 15; size: NA; V: TRBV2; J: TRBJ2-7; D: NA; DNA: TGTGCCAGCAGTGAAGCCGGGACCCCCAATGGCGAGCAGTACTTC; CDR3: CASSEAGTPNGEQYF
length: 16; size: NA; V: TRBV7-9; J: TRBJ2-3; D: NA; DNA: TGTGCCAGCAGCCGGACCCTAGCGAACCCCACAGATACGCAGTATTTT; CDR3: CASSRTLANPTDTQYF
length: 18; size: few; V: TRBV19; J: TRBJ2-2; D: NA; DNA: TGTGCCAGTAGTATGGTCGAGGCTAGCGTACGGAACACCGGGGAGCTGTTTTTT; CDR3: CASSMVEASVRNTGELFF
length: 13; size: NA; V: TRBV29-1; J: TRBJ1-2; D: NA; DNA: TGCAGCGTCTCTGGGGAGTCCTCGTATGGCTACACCTTC; CDR3: CSVSGESSYGYTF
length: 13; size: NA; V: TRBV7-3; J: TRBJ1-6; D: NA; DNA: TGTGCCAGCAGCTTGAGAAAGGGTGTACCCCTCCACTTT; CDR3: CASSLRKGVPLHF
length: 15; size: NA; V: TRBV18; J: TRBJ1-1; D: NA; DNA: TGTGCCAGCTCACGGGACCGGGACACCAACACTGAAGCTTTCTTT; CDR3: CASSRDRDTNTEAFF
length: 17; size: once; V: TRBV5-5; J: TRBJ2-5; D: TRBD2; DNA: TGTGCCAGCAGCCTGGGACTAGCGGAGGTCCCAACAGAGACCCAGTACTTC; CDR3: CASSLGLAEVPTETQYF
length: 14; size: few; V: TRBV7-9; J: TRBJ2-1; D: NA; DNA: TGTGCCAGCAGCTTAGCCCAGGGGGGCAATGAGCAGTTCTTC; CDR3: CASSLAQGGNEQFF
length: 13; size: few; V: TRBV29-1; J: TRBJ1-2; D: NA; DNA: TGCAGCGTTGAACAGGGAGGGGACCGTGGCTACACCTTC; CDR3: CSVEQGGDRGYTF
length: 14; size: few; V: TRBV2; J: TRBJ1-1; D: NA; DNA: TGTGCCAGCAGTGATAAGATGGGAAACACTGAAGCTTTCTTT; CDR3: CASSDKMGNTEAFF
length: 17; size: many; V: TRBV4-3; J: TRBJ2-3; D: TRBD2; DNA: TGCGCCAGCAGCCAAGAGAAGCGGGAGGGCCTTACAGATACGCAGTATTTT; CDR3: CASSQEKREGLTDTQYF
length: 16; size: NA; V: TRBV2; J: TRBJ1-6; D: TRBD1; DNA: TGTGCCAGCATGAGGGACAGCGCCCTTGGGAATTCACCCCTCCACTTT; CDR3: CASMRDSALGNSPLHF
length: 15; size: NA; V: TRBV4-1; J: TRBJ2-3; D: NA; DNA: TGCGCCAGCAGCCAAGTCCCCCTAAGCACAGATACGCAGTATTTT; CDR3: CASSQVPLSTDTQYF
length: 18; size: NA; V: TRBV4-1; J: TRBJ2-6; D: TRBD2; DNA: TGCGCCAGCAGCCAAGAACTAGCGGGGAACTCTGGGGCCAACGTCCTGACTTTC; CDR3: CASSQELAGNSGANVLTF
length: 15; size: NA; V: TRBV6-5; J: TRBJ1-2; D: NA; DNA: TGTGCCAGCAGTACCCTTGGGGGGGGAGACTATGGCTACACCTTC; CDR3: CASSTLGGGDYGYTF
length: 13; size: NA; V: TRBV5-1; J: TRBJ1-2; D: NA; DNA: TGCGCCAGCAGCTACACCAGGGACTATGGCTACACCTTC; CDR3: CASSYTRDYGYTF
length: 13; size: few; V: TRBV7-2; J: TRBJ1-2; D: TRBD1; DNA: TGTGCCAGCAGCCCACAGGGGAACTATGGCTACACCTTC; CDR3: CASSPQGNYGYTF
length: 17; size: NA; V: TRBV18; J: TRBJ1-6; D: TRBD1; DNA: TGTGCCAGCTCATCCATCGCCGGGACAGGGTATTTTTCACCCCTCCACTTT; CDR3: CASSSIAGTGYFSPLHF
length: 13; size: few; V: TRBV19; J: TRBJ1-3; D: NA; DNA: TGTGCCAGTAGTGACTTAGGAGGAAACACCATATATTTT; CDR3: CASSDLGGNTIYF
length: 13; size: NA; V: TRBV10-3; J: TRBJ2-1; D: NA; DNA: TGTGCCATCAGTGAGGAAGGTTACAATGAGCAGTTCTTC; CDR3: CAISEEGYNEQFF
length: 15; size: many; V: TRBV18; J: TRBJ2-7; D: TRBD2; DNA: TGTGCCAGCTCACCACCGCTAGCGGGCTCCTACGAGCAGTACTTC; CDR3: CASSPPLAGSYEQYF
length: 14; size: NA; V: TRBV6-6; J: TRBJ2-7; D: NA; DNA: TGTGCCAGCAGTGTTGGCGGGTCCTCCTACGAGCAGTACTTC; CDR3: CASSVGGSSYEQYF
length: 15; size: NA; V: TRBV30; J: TRBJ1-6; D: TRBD1; DNA: TGTGCCTGGAGTGTACCTCGACAGGGGAATTCACCCCTCCACTTT; CDR3: CAWSVPRQGNSPLHF
length: 13; size: NA; V: TRBV5-1; J: TRBJ1-1; D: NA; DNA: TGCGCCAGCAGCTTGGTGCCGGGGGCTGAAGCTTTCTTT; CDR3: CASSLVPGAEAFF
length: 15; size: NA; V: TRBV11-2; J: TRBJ1-3; D: NA; DNA: TGTGCCAGCAGCTTAGTGGGGGCGGCTGGAAACACCATATATTTT; CDR3: CASSLVGAAGNTIYF
length: 14; size: NA; V: TRBV28; J: TRBJ1-2; D: TRBD1; DNA: TGTGCCAGCAGCTCTTTGACAGGGGGCCTTGGCTACACCTTC; CDR3: CASSSLTGGLGYTF
length: 15; size: NA; V: TRBV28; J: TRBJ1-3; D: NA; DNA: TGTGCCAGCAGAACCCCAGGGACGGATGGAAACACCATATATTTT; CDR3: CASRTPGTDGNTIYF
length: 14; size: NA; V: TRBV18; J: TRBJ1-4; D: NA; DNA: TGTGCCAGCTCATCGACTGCGCATAATGAAAAACTGTTTTTT; CDR3: CASSSTAHNEKLFF
length: 13; size: NA; V: TRBV6-1; J: TRBJ2-7; D: TRBD2; DNA: TGTGCCAGCAGGATGGCGGGAGAGGACGAGCAGTACTTC; CDR3: CASRMAGEDEQYF
length: 14; size: few; V: TRBV19; J: TRBJ2-2; D: NA; DNA: TGTGCCAGTAGTACCGGGTTAGACACCGGGGAGCTGTTTTTT; CDR3: CASSTGLDTGELFF
length: 16; size: NA; V: TRBV5-1; J: TRBJ2-6; D: NA; DNA: TGCGCCAGTTCAGGGAAACCCGGCTCTGGGGCCAACGTCCTGACTTTC; CDR3: CASSGKPGSGANVLTF
length: 14; size: NA; V: TRBV2; J: TRBJ2-1; D: NA; DNA: TGTGCCAGCACTGTGACGCCAGCAGTCAATGAGCAGTTCTTC; CDR3: CASTVTPAVNEQFF
length: 14; size: NA; V: TRBV5-1; J: TRBJ2-5; D: NA; DNA: TGCGCCAGCAGCTTGGCCATGGGTCCCGAGACCCAGTACTTC; CDR3: CASSLAMGPETQYF
length: 16; size: NA; V: TRBV7-2; J: TRBJ2-2; D: NA; DNA: TGTGCCAGCAGCCCCCGAGGGAGGGGGCGCACCGGGGAGCTGTTTTTT; CDR3: CASSPRGRGRTGELFF
length: 10; size: NA; V: TRBV30; J: TRBJ2-5; D: NA; DNA: TGTGCCTGGAGTACAGAGACCCAGTACTTC; CDR3: CAWSTETQYF
length: 13; size: NA; V: TRBV9; J: TRBJ1-1; D: NA; DNA: TGTGCCAGCAGCGTTGGCGCAAACACTGAAGCTTTCTTT; CDR3: CASSVGANTEAFF
length: 15; size: NA; V: TRBV30; J: TRBJ1-4; D: NA; DNA: TGTGCCTGGAGTGCCCTGGACACTCTAAGGGAAAAACTGTTTTTT; CDR3: CAWSALDTLREKLFF
length: 16; size: NA; V: TRBV5-1; J: TRBJ2-7; D: NA; DNA: TGCGCCAGCAGAATCAACCCGGCCGCTTCGAGGGGCGAGCAGTACTTC; CDR3: CASRINPAASRGEQYF